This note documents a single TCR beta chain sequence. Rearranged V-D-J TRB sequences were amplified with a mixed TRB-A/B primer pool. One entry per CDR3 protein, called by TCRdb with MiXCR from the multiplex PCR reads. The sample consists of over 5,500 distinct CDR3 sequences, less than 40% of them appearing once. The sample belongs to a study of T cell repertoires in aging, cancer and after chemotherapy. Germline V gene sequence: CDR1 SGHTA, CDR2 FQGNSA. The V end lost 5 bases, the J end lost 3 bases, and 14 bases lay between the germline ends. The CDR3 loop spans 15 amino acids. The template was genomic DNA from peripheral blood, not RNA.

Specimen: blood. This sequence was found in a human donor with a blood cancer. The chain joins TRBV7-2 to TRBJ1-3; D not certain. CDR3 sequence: CASSLEAGGGNTIYF. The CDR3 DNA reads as TGTGCCAGCAGCCTCGAGGCGGGTGGTGGAAACACCATATATTTT.